This T cell receptor (beta chain) is drawn from a study of T cells in women clearing cervical HPV infection. About the study: Cases were women with histologically confirmed HPV16-related CIN3 or worse, including a couple of invasive cancers.

Data came from immunoSEQ multiplex PCR; TCRdb stores just in-frame clones and leaves some out. This sample's table reports 20,000 or so clones. Points on this clone: The antigen remains unidentified.

Study-level results: CIN3+ cases had significantly higher TCR richness than controls; evenness did not differ. A classifier using richness and V gene abundances reached an AUC of approximately 0.79.

What was sequenced was blood buffy coat. This sequence originates from a woman aged 18 to 75 with a cervical HPV16 infection that either progressed to CIN3+ or cleared (not recorded which).

CDR3 DNA (partial): TGTGCCAGTAGGTCCCAGGGGGAAGGTTCACCC. Translating gives CASRSQGEGSP. The complete CDR3 reads CASRSQGEGSPLHF. The rearrangement links TRBV19 to TRBJ1-6; 7 bases align to TRBD1. Read data end 3 residues before the CDR3 end; the end is taken from the germline J gene. V shed 6 bases and J 9 bases; nucleotides not matched to a gene: 8. The CDR3 runs to 14 residues. The germline V gene has CDR1 LNHDA and CDR2 SQIVND (reference sequence).